This TCR beta chain was profiled in a study of control samples from healthy donors and cancer patients (dated by TCRdb to 2018 to 2020). Library construction relied on the immunoSEQ multiplex PCR assay. TCRdb provides this immuneACCESS table in a form limited to in-frame rearrangements. Some clones are lacking; in checked studies, under half of them reflect an unresolved V gene, and why the rest are absent is not known. For this sample the table gives about 92,000 clones, of which around 82% were detected only once. The leading ten clones occupy around 10% of the sample. From V the trimming removes 2 bases and from J it removes 5 bases, while the gene matches leave 2 bases of the junction unaccounted for. In the germline V gene, CDR1 corresponds to SGHVS and CDR2 to FNYEAQ. From the cysteine through the phenylalanine, the CDR3 covers 15 amino acids. Only the CDR3 portion is preserved as DNA: 45 bases, with reading frame beginning at the first base.

Only a few counts were recorded for this clone. The antigen it recognizes is unknown. Base qualities were left out, and no much larger clone turns up one base away. The chain uses TRBV7-6 and TRBJ2-2; 10 junctional bases match TRBD1. The TCR comes from a woman aged 60 to 75 in good health. Input material: blood. The CDR3: CASSLWTGGTGELFF. The nucleotide sequence is TGTGCCAGCAGCTTATGGACAGGGGGGACCGGGGAGCTGTTTTTT.